These T cell receptor beta chains were read from a single sample in a study of control samples from healthy donors and cancer patients. TCRdb's table, derived via immunoSEQ multiplex PCR, lists solely in-frame clones and lacks some. The sample carries 170,000 or so clones, around 94% recorded once. The specimen sequenced was blood. The receptors shown here come from a young woman in good health. CDR3s include the opening cysteine and the closing phenylalanine or tryptophan. The D gene is left open where the match is weak. Clone size is stated in some rows and not others, as once, few, many or a class when expanded.

j_call | v_call | clone_size | d_call | cdr3_nt | cdr3_aa
TRBJ2-7 | TRBV7-9 | . | . | TGTGCCAGCACTTTGAGCGGTGGGAAGTACTTC | CASTLSGGKYF
TRBJ1-1 | TRBV6-6 | . | TRBD1 | TGTGCCAGCAGTTACTCAGGGGGCGATAACACTGAAGCTTTCTTT | CASSYSGGDNTEAFF
TRBJ2-3 | TRBV2 | . | . | TGTGCCAGCAGTGAGTCCATTCGCACAGATACGCAGTATTTT | CASSESIRTDTQYF
TRBJ2-5 | TRBV13 | . | . | TGTGCCAGCAGCGTACTAAATCCGGGTCCGGAGACCCAGTACTTC | CASSVLNPGPETQYF
TRBJ2-4 | TRBV6-2/TRBV6-3 | . | . | TGTGCCAGCAGTTTCATTGGGACACTAGCCAAAAACATTCAGTACTTC | CASSFIGTLAKNIQYF
TRBJ2-1 | TRBV6-5 | . | TRBD1 | TGTGCCAGCAGTTACTCACAGGGGACCAATGAGCAGTTCTTC | CASSYSQGTNEQFF
TRBJ2-7 | TRBV2 | . | . | TGTGCCAGCAGTGGACCCGGGAACGAGCAGTACTTC | CASSGPGNEQYF
TRBJ2-5 | TRBV9 | . | TRBD1 | TGTGCCAGCAGCGTAGGGGACAGGGACCAAGAGACCCAGTACTTC | CASSVGDRDQETQYF
TRBJ1-6 | TRBV19 | . | TRBD1 | TGTGCCAGTGCGGGACAGCATAATTCACCCCTCCACTTT | CASAGQHNSPLHF
TRBJ1-5 | TRBV5-4 | . | . | TGTGCCAGCAGTCCCGGGATCTTGGACCAGCTCCAGCATTTT | CASSPGILDQLQHF
TRBJ1-3 | TRBV14 | . | . | TGTGCCAGCGGGAGACCTTCGAGCTCTGGAAACACCATATATTTT | CASGRPSSSGNTIYF
TRBJ1-2 | TRBV29-1 | . | TRBD1 | TGCAGCGTTCGCCCCGGGACAGGGGGCATCGGCTACACCTTC | CSVRPGTGGIGYTF
TRBJ2-3 | TRBV10-2 | . | TRBD1 | TGCGCCAGCAGTGACACCTGGACAGGGCCAGATACGCAGTATTTT | CASSDTWTGPDTQYF
TRBJ2-2 | TRBV9 | . | TRBD2 | TGTGCCAGCAGCGTGGGACTAGCGGGTGAGGGGGAGCTGTTTTTT | CASSVGLAGEGELFF
TRBJ2-2 | TRBV9 | once | . | TGTGCCAGCAGCGTCTCCCTAGGGGGGGCGTTGAATGCCGGGGAGCTGTTTTTT | CASSVSLGGALNAGELFF
TRBJ2-5 | TRBV5-5 | . | . | TGTGCCAGCAGCTTAACCATACAGGGCCCCCAAGAGACCCAGTACTTC | CASSLTIQGPQETQYF
TRBJ1-2 | TRBV6-4 | . | . | TGTGCCAGCAGTGCCTACTATACAGGGAGCGGCTACACCTTC | CASSAYYTGSGYTF
TRBJ1-4 | TRBV5-1 | . | . | TGCGCCAGCAGCCAGGGCGTCCGTCCAGTTGCAACTAATGAAAAACTGTTTTTT | CASSQGVRPVATNEKLFF
TRBJ1-1 | TRBV29-1 | . | . | TGCACTACCGCCCGGGGAGATTGGACTGAAGCTTTCTTT | CTTARGDWTEAFF
TRBJ2-3 | TRBV4-2 | . | . | TGTGCCAGCAGCCAAGGTTCCGGCGGGACCGCAGATACGCAGTATTTT | CASSQGSGGTADTQYF
TRBJ2-3 | TRBV7-2 | . | . | TGTGCCAGCAGCTTGGGACACACAGATACGCAGTATTTT | CASSLGHTDTQYF
TRBJ2-5 | TRBV11-2 | . | TRBD1 | TGTGCCAGCAGCTTAGTTGGACAGGGAGGCGTAGAGACCCAGTACTTC | CASSLVGQGGVETQYF
TRBJ2-1 | TRBV11-1 | . | . | TGTGCCAGCAGCTTAAGGGGCGAGGGCTATGAGCAGTTCTTC | CASSLRGEGYEQFF
TRBJ2-5 | TRBV7-8 | . | . | TGTGCCAGCAGCTCGAGTAACAGGGCGGTTGGGGAGACCCAGTACTTC | CASSSSNRAVGETQYF
TRBJ1-6 | TRBV6-5 | . | . | TGTGCCAGCAGCGCTACGCGGATCGGTAATTCACCCCTCCACTTT | CASSATRIGNSPLHF
TRBJ1-2 | TRBV5-6 | . | . | TGTGCCAGCAGTTTTTCGCCCCTCCAAGGCGGCTACACCTTC | CASSFSPLQGGYTF
TRBJ1-1 | TRBV6-2/TRBV6-3 | . | TRBD1 | TGTGCCAGCAGTCGACAGGGTGGCACTGAAGCTTTCTTT | CASSRQGGTEAFF
TRBJ2-7 | TRBV28 | . | . | TGTGCCAGCAGTCCGTCGACGGGGAACTCCTACGAGCAGTACTTC | CASSPSTGNSYEQYF
TRBJ2-3 | TRBV4-1 | . | . | TGCGCCAGCAGCCAAGTGGCTACGGGTCCGCAGTATTTT | CASSQVATGPQYF
TRBJ1-5 | TRBV4-1 | . | . | TGCGCCAGCAGCCAAGTTCGGCCGGGGAGGGGAACACGGCAGCCCCAGCATTTT | CASSQVRPGRGTRQPQHF
TRBJ1-5 | TRBV21-1 | . | . | TGTGCCAGCAGCAAAGGCCCTCGACGGTGGAGCAATCAGCCCCAGCATTTT | CASSKGPRRWSNQPQHF
TRBJ2-6 | TRBV5-1 | . | . | TGCGCCAGCAGCTTCACCGGGACTGTAAGCTCTGGGGCCAACGTCCTGACTTTC | CASSFTGTVSSGANVLTF
TRBJ2-5 | TRBV10-2 | . | . | TGCGCCAGCAGTGAGTCTTGGGCAAACAGAGAGACCCAGTACTTC | CASSESWANRETQYF
TRBJ2-2 | TRBV5-6 | . | . | TGTGCCAGCAGCCCACTCCTTGGGGAGCTGTTTTTT | CASSPLLGELFF
TRBJ1-5 | TRBV4-2 | . | . | TGTGCCAGCAGCCAAGGGTTAGCGGGGACTAGCAATCAGCCCCAGCATTTT | CASSQGLAGTSNQPQHF
TRBJ1-6 | TRBV14 | . | . | TGTGCCAGCAGCCAACACCAGAGTTCAATTTATAATTCACCCCTCCACTTT | CASSQHQSSIYNSPLHF
TRBJ1-4 | TRBV6-5 | . | . | TGTGCCAGCAACCGAGATGGCTCTAATGAAAAACTGTTTTTT | CASNRDGSNEKLFF
TRBJ1-3 | TRBV6-1 | . | . | TGTGCCAGCAGTGAGAAAGGGTCGGACACCATATATTTT | CASSEKGSDTIYF
TRBJ1-5 | TRBV6-6 | . | TRBD1 | TGTGCCAGCAGTTACACAGGGGGCGATAATCAGCCCCAGCATTTT | CASSYTGGDNQPQHF
TRBJ1-2 | TRBV6-5 | . | . | TGTGCCAGCAGCCGCGGACGGACCTATGGCTACACCTTC | CASSRGRTYGYTF
TRBJ2-1 | TRBV4-2 | . | TRBD2 | TGTGCCAGCAGCCAAAATTCTAAACTAGCGGGAGGCGGTACAATGGGTGAGCAGTTCTTC | CASSQNSKLAGGGTMGEQFF
TRBJ2-7 | TRBV6-5 | . | . | TGTGCCAGCAGTTACTGGCCGGGGGCGAGTTCCTACGAGCAGTACTTC | CASSYWPGASSYEQYF
TRBJ2-1 | TRBV7-8 | . | . | TGTGCCAGCAGCTTAGGGGACAATCCCAATGAGCAGTTCTTC | CASSLGDNPNEQFF
TRBJ1-5 | TRBV2 | . | . | TGTGCCAGCAGTGAAGGGAGTAGCAATCAGCCCCAGCATTTT | CASSEGSSNQPQHF
TRBJ1-5 | TRBV28 | . | . | TGTGCCAGCAGTTTTGTGTCCCCCGGGGGGGTTCAGCCCCAGCATTTT | CASSFVSPGGVQPQHF